These T cell receptor beta chains were read from a single sample in a study of blood T cell repertoires in COVID-19. Assay used: immunoSEQ multiplex PCR; TCRdb lists only in-frame clones, some missing. The repertoire holds about 39,000 clones, with approximately 86% as singletons. Sequenced: peripheral blood. All receptors come from a man aged 40-55 years with active COVID-19. Both conserved end residues are part of each CDR3.

v_call: TRBV7-8
j_call: TRBJ2-2
cdr3_aa: CASSRPFNTGELFF

v_call: TRBV15
j_call: TRBJ2-1
cdr3_aa: CATSLGLAGWNEQFF

v_call: TRBV11-3
j_call: TRBJ2-3
cdr3_aa: CASSLGGAGTDTQYF

v_call: TRBV3-1/TRBV3-2
j_call: TRBJ2-1
cdr3_aa: CASSLEGDSYNEQFF

v_call: TRBV12-3/TRBV12-4
j_call: TRBJ2-1
cdr3_aa: CASTNRAPGEQFF

v_call: TRBV7-2
j_call: TRBJ1-2
cdr3_aa: CASSLKGTGDYGYTF

v_call: TRBV11-2
j_call: TRBJ2-7
cdr3_aa: CASSGNRGEQYF

v_call: TRBV6-1
j_call: TRBJ1-4
cdr3_aa: CASSEYRGEEKLFF

v_call: TRBV29-1
j_call: TRBJ2-1
cdr3_aa: CSLGLAGVGEQFF

v_call: TRBV9
j_call: TRBJ2-2
cdr3_aa: CASGKGTSVDTGELFF

v_call: TRBV27
j_call: TRBJ2-7
cdr3_aa: CASSSFLTGASYEQYF

v_call: TRBV6-5
j_call: TRBJ1-2
cdr3_aa: CASSRANYGYTF

v_call: TRBV28
j_call: TRBJ2-7
cdr3_aa: CASSFPGGRGYEQYF

v_call: TRBV10-1
j_call: TRBJ2-7
cdr3_aa: CASSESWTSGTYEQYF

v_call: TRBV5-5
j_call: TRBJ1-5
cdr3_aa: CASSLALGRITNQPQHF

v_call: TRBV5-1
j_call: TRBJ2-3
cdr3_aa: CASSLDWAGITDTQYF